The 28 T cell receptor beta chains given below trace back to one sample, sequenced in a study of blood T cell repertoires in COVID-19. Profiled with immunoSEQ multiplex PCR; TCRdb holds only in-frame clones, not every one. The data contain some 62,000 clones, roughly 78% of them seen just once; the ten biggest clones take up approximately 14%. Sequenced input: peripheral blood. All receptors derive from a man aged 55-75 years with COVID-19, enrolled during active disease.

The chain has TRBV30 and TRBJ1-5, with 7 bases fitting TRBD1. J was trimmed by 0 bases and V by 0 bases; bases with no gene match: 5. Germline V gives CDR1 GTSNPN, CDR2 SVGIG (reference sequence). This CDR3 comprises 16 residues. The CDR3: CAWSVQGQHSNQPQHF. The CDR3 bases are TGTGCCTGGAGTGTACAGGGGCAGCATAGCAATCAGCCCCAGCATTTT.

As concerns this clone: This sample also contains other DNA sequences that code for the same CDR3. This sequence joins TRBV28 and TRBJ2-5; a weak D match, TRBD1 (6 bases). Trimming removed 2 bases from V and 2 bases from J, with 6 bases in between. The germline gives CDR1 MDHEN, CDR2 SYDVKM. This CDR3 is built from 13 residues. CDR3 sequence (DNA): TGTGCCAGCAGTTTAAGGGGGCAAGAGACCCAGTACTTC. Its protein product is CASSLRGQETQYF.

This rearrangement joins TRBV6-5 to TRBJ2-4; 8 positions match TRBD2. The CDR3 runs to 14 residues. CDR1 is MNHEY and CDR2 is SVGAGI in the germline V gene. After removal of 6 bases from V and 6 bases from J, the junction contained 7 bases not matched to a gene. CDR3: CASRPAGGRNIQYF. The CDR3 coding sequence is TGTGCCAGCAGACCTGCGGGGGGAAGAAACATTCAGTACTTC.

V is TRBV5-1 and J is TRBJ2-3, with 9 bases identical to TRBD2. This CDR3 is 18 amino acids long. The ends lost 4 bases at V and 2 bases at J; junction bases unmatched: 14. Germline V gene lookup returns CDR1 SGHRS and CDR2 YFSETQ. The CDR3 loop is CASSPVGGRAPDTDTQYF. CDR3 bases: TGCGCCAGCAGCCCGGTCGGCGGGAGGGCCCCTGACACAGATACGCAGTATTTT.

The chain carries TRBV6-5 and TRBJ1-3; D may be TRBD1 (5 bases). Germline V CDR1 and CDR2: MNHEY, SVGAGI. Trimming left V 6 bases short and J 0 bases short, with 9 bases between. The CDR3 contains 14 residues. For the CDR3, the DNA is TGTGCCAGCAGGGACAAGGACTCTGGAAACACCATATATTTT. Protein: CASRDKDSGNTIYF.

The V call is TRBV6-4, the J call TRBJ1-1; maybe TRBD1 (5 bases). The ends were cut back, 4 bases at V and 2 bases at J, with 11 bases in the middle. Per the germline V gene, CDR1 is MRHNA and CDR2 is SNTAGT. This CDR3 comprises 14 residues. The CDR3 spells CASSVRTINTEAFF. The CDR3 DNA is TGTGCCAGCAGTGTTCGGACAATAAACACTGAAGCTTTCTTT.

The V and J genes are TRBV7-2 and TRBJ1-4; TRBD1 matches 7 bases. The germline V gene has CDR1 SGHTA and CDR2 FQGNSA. CDR3 length: 16 residues. J gave up 7 bases and V 6 bases, and 14 bases lay outside the gene matches. CDR3: CASRPPGSQGGEKLFF. The CDR3 DNA reads TGTGCCAGCAGACCCCCGGGGTCCCAGGGGGGTGAAAAACTGTTTTTT.

The chain uses TRBV9 and TRBJ2-7, with a tentative D call TRBD1 (6 bases). V was shortened by 0 bases and J by 5 bases, with 12 bases between the two germline ends. Germline V gene data show CDR1 as SGDLS and CDR2 as YYNGEE. The CDR3 is 14 residues long. The CDR3, as DNA: TGTGCCAGCAGCGTAGAGGGGGTCCTCGACGAGCAGTACTTC. It specifies CASSVEGVLDEQYF.

CDR3 residues: CASSRPTPGTRGTYEQYF. As DNA, the CDR3 is TGTGCCAGCAGTCGACCAACCCCCGGGACTAGGGGTACCTACGAGCAGTACTTC. This chain links TRBV5-6 with TRBJ2-7; 8 bases align to TRBD2. This CDR3 has 18 residues. J was trimmed by 2 bases and V by 5 bases; bases with no gene match: 18. CDR1 and CDR2 from the germline V gene are SGHDT and YYEEEE.

This clone has just a few counts. The J gene is TRBJ2-2, the V gene TRBV4-1; 12 bases are shared with TRBD2. Germline loops: CDR1 MGHRA, CDR2 YSYEKL. Trimming took 3 bases from V and 4 from J; bases not matched to a gene: 9. CDR3 length: 18 amino acids. The CDR3 loop reads CASSQTLSSGRATGELFF. The CDR3 region has the DNA TGCGCCAGCAGCCAGACTTTATCTAGCGGGAGGGCCACCGGGGAGCTGTTTTTT.

The rearrangement joins TRBV6-5 to TRBJ2-3, with 11 bases aligning to TRBD2. Trimming took 6 bases from V and 0 from J; bases not matched to a gene: 2. The germline V gene has CDR1 MNHEY and CDR2 SVGAGI. There are 15 residues in the CDR3. CDR3 sequence reads: CASSRLAGSTDTQYF. The CDR3 DNA is TGTGCCAGCAGCCGACTAGCGGGGAGCACAGATACGCAGTATTTT.

The CDR3 region is CASSARQGGGIETQYF. DNA of the CDR3: TGTGCCAGCAGCGCTCGACAAGGGGGGGGCATAGAGACCCAGTACTTC. The rearrangement joins TRBV7-6 to TRBJ2-5, with D tentatively TRBD2 (7 bases). Trimming left V 5 bases short and J 4 bases short, with 20 bases between. CDR3 length equals 16 residues. CDR1 SGHVS and CDR2 FNYEAQ come from the germline V gene.

The rearrangement uses TRBV24-1 and TRBJ2-1; a possible D gene is TRBD1 (6 bases). The germline CDR1 and CDR2 sequences are KGHDR and SFDVKD. The ends were cut back, 6 bases at V and 3 bases at J, with 8 bases in the middle. The CDR3 contains 13 residues. CDR3 nucleotides: TGTGCCACCAGTCCGGACAGCTACAATGAGCAGTTCTTC. Encoded protein: CATSPDSYNEQFF.

This clone appeared a single time. The chain combines TRBV5-4 with TRBJ2-1; possibly TRBD2 for D (6 bases). This CDR3 has 13 residues. In germline, CDR1 is SGHNT, CDR2 YYREEE (reference sequence). V lost 0 bases to trimming and J lost 6 bases, with 7 bases between them. CDR3 DNA sequence: TGTGCCAGCAGCTTGGGGACTATCAATGAGCAGTTCTTC. This encodes CASSLGTINEQFF.

This chain connects TRBV5-4 to TRBJ2-2; 7 bases align to TRBD1. This CDR3 comprises 15 residues. Germline V gives CDR1 SGHNT, CDR2 YYREEE (reference sequence). V was pared by 8 bases and J by 3 bases, with 10 bases of the junction left unmatched. The CDR3 DNA reads TGTGCCAGTAAGCAAGGGGGCGCCTACACCGGGGAGCTGTTTTTT. Amino acid sequence: CASKQGGAYTGELFF.

The chain couples TRBV30 to TRBJ2-3; 13 bases agree with TRBD2. CDR1 and CDR2 (germline): GTSNPN, SVGIG (reference sequence). The CDR3 has 14 amino acids. J was trimmed by 5 bases and V by 6 bases; bases with no gene match: 5. The CDR3, as DNA: TGTGCCTGCCGGGGGACTAGCGGGATAGATACGCAGTATTTT. Translation: CACRGTSGIDTQYF.

This clone was counted between two and nine times. This chain links TRBV12-5 with TRBJ2-7, with TRBD1 matching 10 bases. The germline CDR1 and CDR2 sequences are LGHNT and FRNRAP. The CDR3 is 13 amino acids. J gave up 5 bases and V 6 bases, and 4 bases lay outside the gene matches. CDR3 region: CASGRQGAHEQYF. The CDR3 coding sequence is TGTGCTAGTGGGCGACAGGGGGCCCACGAGCAGTACTTC.

Remarks on this clone: Other DNA sequences in this sample translate to the same CDR3. The chain carries TRBV28 and TRBJ2-7, with 7 bases lining up with TRBD1. Germline V gives CDR1 MDHEN, CDR2 SYDVKM. Germline trimming cut 6 bases from V and 3 bases from J; bases unmatched to any gene: 2. The CDR3 extends over 12 amino acids. Here the CDR3 DNA reads TGTGCCAGCAGGCGACAGGGCTACGAGCAGTACTTC. Protein sequence: CASRRQGYEQYF.

The genes are TRBV11-2 and TRBJ2-5, with a possible D match to TRBD2 (5 bases). The CDR3 runs 14 residues. Per the germline V gene, CDR1 is SGHAT and CDR2 is FQNNGV. Trimming shortened V by 1 base and J by 3 bases, and 9 bases separated the two germline ends. CDR3 sequence reads: CASSLGLEEETQYF. The CDR3 DNA reads as TGTGCCAGCAGCTTAGGGCTGGAGGAAGAGACCCAGTACTTC.

This chain joins TRBV14 and TRBJ2-2; TRBD2 is a possible D gene (6 bases). The CDR3 is 14 amino acids. V gave up 2 bases and J gave up 4 bases, with 8 bases separating them. Germline V CDR1 and CDR2: SGHDN, FVKESK. Here the CDR3 DNA reads TGTGCCAGCAGCCAACTAGCGTCCACCGGGGAGCTGTTTTTT. Protein product: CASSQLASTGELFF.

This clone was detected once. The J gene is TRBJ1-5, the V gene TRBV2; 8 nucleotides align to TRBD1. The V gene end was trimmed by 4 bases and the J gene end by 3 bases; junction bases not matched to a gene: 2. The CDR3 sequence is 14 residues long. The germline CDR1 and CDR2 sequences are SNHLY and FYNNEI. The CDR3 sequence is CASSGQGLNQPQHF. Written as DNA, the CDR3 is TGTGCCAGCAGTGGACAGGGGCTCAATCAGCCCCAGCATTTT.

The chain is built from TRBV7-3 and TRBJ2-6; 7 nucleotides agree with TRBD1. Unmatched junction bases numbered 6, after V lost 5 bases and J lost 2 bases. This CDR3 has 16 amino acids. Germline V gives CDR1 SGHTA, CDR2 FQGTGA. CDR3 in amino acids: CASSPSTGTGANVLTF. DNA for the CDR3: TGTGCCAGCAGCCCCTCGACAGGGACTGGGGCCAACGTCCTGACTTTC.

The chain couples TRBV28 to TRBJ1-1, with D hard to call. V was shortened by 5 bases and J by 3 bases, with 7 bases between the two germline ends. The length of the CDR3 is 12 residues. Germline values: CDR1 MDHEN, CDR2 SYDVKM. The chain's CDR3 is CASSRQDTEAFF. For the CDR3, the DNA is TGTGCCAGCAGTCGGCAGGACACTGAAGCTTTCTTT.

V is TRBV6-6 and J is TRBJ1-1; perhaps TRBD1 as D (5 bases). With 7 bases removed from V and 3 bases from J, the gap between germline ends came to 12 bases. The length of the CDR3 is 13 residues. The germline V gene has CDR1 MNHNY and CDR2 SVGAGI (reference sequence). The CDR3 protein is CASTLDSHTEAFF. In nucleotides, the CDR3 is TGTGCCAGCACCCTCGACAGTCACACTGAAGCTTTCTTT.

This chain uses TRBV5-6 with TRBJ1-1; D may be TRBD1 (6 bases). This CDR3 has 13 amino acids. The V end lost 1 base, the J end lost 6 bases, and 10 bases lay between the germline ends. Germline assignment: CDR1 SGHDT and CDR2 YYEEEE. The CDR3 nucleotides read TGTGCCAGCAGCTTGCGAGGGGGAGCTGAAGCTTTCTTT. Translation: CASSLRGGAEAFF. Together with reference TRBV5-6 and TRBJ1-1, the CDR3 gives the full variable domain: DAGVTQSPTHLIKTRGQQVTLRCSPKSGHDTVSWYQQALGQGPQFIFQYYEEEERQRGNFPDRFSGHQFPNYSSELNVNALLLGDSALYLCASSLRGGAEAFFGQGTRLTVV.

This chain's CDR3 is CASSVVDRAERDTQYF. DNA for the CDR3: TGTGCCAGCAGCGTAGTGGACAGGGCCGAAAGGGATACGCAGTATTTT. The V and J genes are TRBV9 and TRBJ2-3, with 8 nucleotides matching TRBD1. Germline CDR1 SGDLS, CDR2 YYNGEE. V trimming: 0 bases; J trimming: 6 bases; junction bases outside the gene matches: 9. The CDR3 contains 16 residues.

The chain links TRBV6-5 to TRBJ2-7, with 9 bases that match TRBD2. The germline V gene encodes CDR1 MNHEY and CDR2 SVGAGI. J was trimmed by 3 bases and V by 4 bases; bases with no gene match: 7. The CDR3 runs to 15 residues. CDR3 protein: CASSSPTRGGYEQYF. The DNA for the CDR3 is TGTGCCAGCAGTTCCCCTACGCGGGGGGGCTACGAGCAGTACTTC.

This clone appeared a single time. Germline and junction disagree at one end, which may indicate a read error. This chain uses TRBV7-2 with TRBJ1-5, with D possibly TRBD1 on 6 matching bases. The CDR3 runs 15 residues. The germline V gene has CDR1 SGHTA and CDR2 FQGNSA. CDR3 sequence (DNA): TGTGCCAGCAGGTTAGGGGGGGGAAGCAATCAGCCCCAGCATTTT. Amino acid sequence: CASRLGGGSNQPQHF.